The T cell receptor beta chain under discussion was sequenced for a study of blood T cell repertoires in COVID-19. Original methodology: Estimation of nucleated cell counts was performed using reference gene primer amplification. The method was immunoSEQ multiplex PCR; TCRdb's version includes in-frame clones alone and lacks a portion of them. That table gives V, J and clone size, and the DNA gave D and trimming. The sample shows 110,000 to 150,000 clones, 65% to 80% of them seen only once. There are 14 residues in the CDR3. Germline values: CDR1 SGHDT, CDR2 YYEEEE. Losses at the gene ends were 2 bases for V and 4 bases for J; bases not matched to a gene: 0.

This TCR derives from a man in his sixties with acute or convalescent COVID-19. The chain couples TRBV5-6 to TRBJ2-1, with 10 bases matching TRBD2. Sequenced input: peripheral blood. The CDR3 DNA reads TGTGCCAGCAGCTTTAGCGGGAGGTACAATGAGCAGTTCTTC. Protein product: CASSFSGRYNEQFF.